This T cell receptor (beta chain) was observed in a study of cytomegalovirus exposure and HLA in healthy donors. This clone was detected only once. V lost 2 bases and J lost 11; bases outside the gene matches: 11. The CDR3 extends over 14 amino acids. Germline CDR1 and CDR2: GTSNPN and SVGIG (reference sequence). PCR involved 60 Vbeta and 13 Jbeta primers. Assay: immunoSEQ multiplex PCR; the TCRdb copy retains only in-frame clones and omits some. The sample consists of 100,000 or so clones, 60% to 85% of them appearing once. The chain joins TRBV30 to TRBJ2-3, with 9 bases lining up with TRBD2. The sequence was obtained from a middle-aged woman in good health and CMV-seropositive. The specimen was PBMCs. CDR3 DNA sequence: TGTGCCTGGAGTATACTAGCGGGCCACGGTGGGCAGTATTTT. This translates into CAWSILAGHGGQYF.